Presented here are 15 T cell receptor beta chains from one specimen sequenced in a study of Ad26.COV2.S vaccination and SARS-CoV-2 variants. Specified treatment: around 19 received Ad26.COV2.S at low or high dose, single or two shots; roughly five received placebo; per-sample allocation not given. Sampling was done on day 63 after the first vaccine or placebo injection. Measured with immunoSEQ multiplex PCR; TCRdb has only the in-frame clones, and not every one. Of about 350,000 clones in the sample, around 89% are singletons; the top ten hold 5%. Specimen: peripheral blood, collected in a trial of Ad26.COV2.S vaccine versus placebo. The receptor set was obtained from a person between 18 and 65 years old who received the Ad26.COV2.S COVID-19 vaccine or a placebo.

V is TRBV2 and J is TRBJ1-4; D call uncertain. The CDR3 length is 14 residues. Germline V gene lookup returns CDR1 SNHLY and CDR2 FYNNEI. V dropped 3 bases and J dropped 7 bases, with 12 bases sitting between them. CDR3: CASSEGFSGEKLFF. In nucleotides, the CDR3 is TGTGCCAGCAGTGAGGGGTTTAGTGGTGAAAAACTGTTTTTT.

CDR3 DNA sequence: TGCAGTGCTAGTCGGCAGCTCGACAATGAGCAGTTCTTC. Protein product: CSASRQLDNEQFF. The rearrangement uses TRBV20-1 and TRBJ2-1, with unresolved D. This CDR3 region has 13 residues. Germline lookup yields CDR1 DFQATT and CDR2 SNEGSKA (reference sequence). V dropped 3 bases and J dropped 5 bases, with 11 bases sitting between them.

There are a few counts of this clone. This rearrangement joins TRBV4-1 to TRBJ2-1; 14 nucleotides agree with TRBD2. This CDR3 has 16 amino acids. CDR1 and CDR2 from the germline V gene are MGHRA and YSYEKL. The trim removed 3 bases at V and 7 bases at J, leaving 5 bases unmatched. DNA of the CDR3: TGCGCCAGCAGCCAGCCGACTAGCGGGAGGGCGAATGAGCAGTTCTTC. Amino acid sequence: CASSQPTSGRANEQFF.

CDR3 DNA: TGTGCCAGCATGGGGACTAGTCTCTACTCGGTGGAGACCCAGTACTTC. It codes for CASMGTSLYSVETQYF. The rearrangement joins TRBV28 to TRBJ2-5; 8 positions agree with TRBD2. V shed 7 bases and J 5 bases; nucleotides not matched to a gene: 15. CDR1 and CDR2 (germline): MDHEN, SYDVKM. The CDR3 totals 16 residues.

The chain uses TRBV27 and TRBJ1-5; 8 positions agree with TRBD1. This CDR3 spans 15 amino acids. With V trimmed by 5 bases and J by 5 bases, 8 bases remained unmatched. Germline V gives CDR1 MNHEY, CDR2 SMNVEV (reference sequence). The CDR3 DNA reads TGTGCCAGCAGTGCCGACAGGGGCATGGATCAGCCCCAGCATTTT. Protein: CASSADRGMDQPQHF.

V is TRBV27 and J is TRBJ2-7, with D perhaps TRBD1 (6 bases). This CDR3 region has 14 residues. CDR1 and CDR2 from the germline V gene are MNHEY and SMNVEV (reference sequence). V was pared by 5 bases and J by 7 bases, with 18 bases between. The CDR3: CASSKRQVASEQYF. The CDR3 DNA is TGTGCCAGCAGTAAAAGACAGGTTGCGAGTGAGCAGTACTTC.

The CDR3 loop reads CASRLAGGAYNEQFF. The DNA of the CDR3 is TGTGCCAGCAGACTAGCGGGAGGGGCTTACAATGAGCAGTTCTTC. The rearrangement links TRBV28 to TRBJ2-1; 13 nucleotides agree with TRBD2. CDR3 length equals 15 residues. Germline V gene sequence: CDR1 MDHEN, CDR2 SYDVKM. The J segment lost 4 bases and the V segment lost 6 bases, leaving 3 bases of the junction unmatched. Full variable domain (missing parts from reference TRBV28 and TRBJ2-1): DVKVTQSSRYLVKRTGEKVFLECVQDMDHENMFWYRQDPGLGLRLIYFSYDVKMKEKGDIPEGYSVSREKKERFSLILESASTNQTSMYLCASRLAGGAYNEQFFGPGTRLTVL.

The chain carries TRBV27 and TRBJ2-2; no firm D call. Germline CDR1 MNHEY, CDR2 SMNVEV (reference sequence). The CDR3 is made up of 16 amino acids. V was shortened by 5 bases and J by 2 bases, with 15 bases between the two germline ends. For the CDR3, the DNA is TGTGCCAGCAGTACCCAAGACCTCCGTAACACCGGGGAGCTGTTTTTT. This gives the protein CASSTQDLRNTGELFF.

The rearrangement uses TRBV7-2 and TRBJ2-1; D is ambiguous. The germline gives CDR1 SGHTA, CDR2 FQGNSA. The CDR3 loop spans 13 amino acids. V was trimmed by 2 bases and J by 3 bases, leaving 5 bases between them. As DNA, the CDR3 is TGTGCCAGCAGCTTAACTTACTACAATGAGCAGTTCTTC. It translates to CASSLTYYNEQFF.

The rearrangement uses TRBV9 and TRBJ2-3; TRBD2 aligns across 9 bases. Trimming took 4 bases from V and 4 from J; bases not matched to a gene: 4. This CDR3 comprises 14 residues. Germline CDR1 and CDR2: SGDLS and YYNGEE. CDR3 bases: TGTGCCAGCAGCCCCCGGACTAGCGCAGATACGCAGTATTTT. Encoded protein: CASSPRTSADTQYF.

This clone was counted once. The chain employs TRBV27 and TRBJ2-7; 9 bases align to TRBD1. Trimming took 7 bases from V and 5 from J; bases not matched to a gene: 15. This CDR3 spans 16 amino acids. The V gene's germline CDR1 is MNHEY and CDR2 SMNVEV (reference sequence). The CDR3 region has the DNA TGTGCCAGCAAGAATCCCGGGACAGGGACCGTCGACGAGCAGTACTTC. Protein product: CASKNPGTGTVDEQYF.

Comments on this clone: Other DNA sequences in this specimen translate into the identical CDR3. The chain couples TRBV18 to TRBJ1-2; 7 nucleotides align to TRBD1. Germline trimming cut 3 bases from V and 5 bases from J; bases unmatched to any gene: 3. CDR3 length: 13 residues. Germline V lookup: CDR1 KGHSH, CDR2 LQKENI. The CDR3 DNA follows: TGTGCCAGCTCACCCCCAGGGGGTTATGGCTACACCTTC. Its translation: CASSPPGGYGYTF.

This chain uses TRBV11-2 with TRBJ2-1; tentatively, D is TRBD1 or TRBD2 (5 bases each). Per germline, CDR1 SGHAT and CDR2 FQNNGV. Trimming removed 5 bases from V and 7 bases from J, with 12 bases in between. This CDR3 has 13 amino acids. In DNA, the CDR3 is TGTGCCAGCAGCCTCGGGACCAATAATGAGCAGTTCTTC. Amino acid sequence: CASSLGTNNEQFF.

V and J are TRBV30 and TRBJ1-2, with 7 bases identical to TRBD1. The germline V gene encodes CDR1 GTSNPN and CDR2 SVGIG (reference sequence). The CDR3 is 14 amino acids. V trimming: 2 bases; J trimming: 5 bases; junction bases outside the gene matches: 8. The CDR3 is CAWSSAGGIYGYTF. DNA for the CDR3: TGTGCCTGGAGTTCGGCAGGGGGTATATATGGCTACACCTTC.

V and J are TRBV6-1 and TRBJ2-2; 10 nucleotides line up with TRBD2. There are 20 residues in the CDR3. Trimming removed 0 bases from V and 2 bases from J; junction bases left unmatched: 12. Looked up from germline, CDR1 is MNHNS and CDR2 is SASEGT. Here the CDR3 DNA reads TGTGCCAGCAGTGAAGCGTGGGGAAGCGGGGGGGAGACAAACACCGGGGAGCTGTTTTTT. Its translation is CASSEAWGSGGETNTGELFF.